Presented here are 12 T cell receptor beta chains from one specimen sequenced in a study of neurological immune-mediated disorders. TCRdb reanalysed the 5' RACE reads using MiXCR and keeps one entry per CDR3 protein. This sample carries 130,000 or so distinct CDR3 sequences, more than 2.5% of them seen once, and the ten largest clones take around 1.4%. The sample taken for sequencing was PBMCs. The receptors stem from a woman in her twenties or thirties with multiple sclerosis.

At least ten counts were recorded for this clonotype. J is TRBJ1-5 and V is TRBV20-1, with a weak D call TRBD1 (6 bases). The CDR3 is 13 residues long. The V end lost 5 bases, the J end lost 6 bases, and 14 bases lay between the germline ends. In germline, CDR1 is DFQATT, CDR2 SNEGSKA (reference sequence). The CDR3 DNA reads as TGCAGTGCTTTACAGGGCTGGGGTCAGCCCCAGCATTTT. Protein: CSALQGWGQPQHF.

This clonotype came up many times. The gene calls are TRBV7-2 and TRBJ2-6; no firm D call. This CDR3 region has 17 residues. Germline lookup yields CDR1 SGHTA and CDR2 FQGNSA. Between the trimmed V and J ends, which lost 1 base and 0 bases, there was a span of 10 bases. This CDR3 reads CASSLVSRSSGANVLTF. CDR3 nucleotide sequence: TGTGCCAGCAGCTTAGTATCTCGGTCCTCTGGGGCCAACGTCCTGACTTTC.

The table lists this clonotype with many counts. The chain recombines TRBV6-6 with TRBJ2-7, with D unresolved. Germline CDR1 is MNHNY and CDR2 is SVGAGI (reference sequence). With 5 bases removed from V and 4 bases from J, the gap between germline ends came to 9 bases. There are 12 residues in the CDR3. The CDR3 loop reads CASSEDPYEQYF. As DNA, the CDR3 is TGTGCCAGCAGTGAGGACCCTTACGAGCAGTACTTC.

This clonotype was observed at least ten times. The chain has TRBV7-2 and TRBJ2-1, with a weak D call TRBD2 (5 bases). The CDR3 has 13 amino acids. Trimming removed 2 bases from V and 6 bases from J, with 8 bases in between. Per germline, CDR1 SGHTA and CDR2 FQGNSA. The CDR3 sequence: CASSLWAGNEQFF. Written as DNA, the CDR3 is TGTGCCAGCAGCTTATGGGCGGGCAATGAGCAGTTCTTC.

This clonotype was counted between two and nine times. CDR3 residues: CASSFRGDNEKLFF. CDR3 sequence (DNA): TGTGCCAGCAGTTTCCGCGGTGATAATGAAAAACTGTTTTTT. The chain carries TRBV6-2 or TRBV6-3 and TRBJ1-4; D is undetermined. CDR3 size: 14 residues. Germline CDR1 reads MNHEY; CDR2 reads SVGEGT. V gave up 4 bases and J gave up 4 bases, with 10 bases separating them.

This clonotype showed up many times. The chain links TRBV5-1 to TRBJ2-7; D may be TRBD2 (7 bases). CDR3 length: 14 residues. Germline V gene lookup returns CDR1 SGHRS and CDR2 YFSETQ. The V end was cut by 6 bases, the J end by 5 bases, with 18 bases between. CDR3 region: CASTLRGGVNEQYF. The CDR3 DNA sequence: TGCGCCAGCACCCTGAGGGGGGGCGTAAACGAGCAGTACTTC.

This clonotype was picked up many times. The chain couples TRBV4-1 to TRBJ2-3; D perhaps matches TRBD1 (8 bases). The CDR3 consists of 17 residues. CDR1 and CDR2 from the germline V gene are MGHRA and YSYEKL. Trimming left V 2 bases short and J 4 bases short, with 19 bases between. CDR3 residues: CASSQTEQGGVADTQYF. DNA for the CDR3: TGCGCCAGCAGCCAAACGGAACAGGGGGGGGTAGCAGATACGCAGTATTTT.

This clonotype has ten or more counts. J is TRBJ2-2 and V is TRBV5-1, with D possibly TRBD2 on 6 matching bases. Germline V gene lookup returns CDR1 SGHRS and CDR2 YFSETQ. This CDR3 has 16 amino acids. V was pared by 4 bases and J by 6 bases, with 19 bases between. CDR3 residues: CASSPDSLPGAGELFF. In DNA form, the CDR3 reads TGCGCCAGCAGCCCGGACTCTCTACCGGGGGCCGGGGAGCTGTTTTTT.

This clonotype was detected ten times or more. V is TRBV20-1 and J is TRBJ2-7; D is ambiguous. The CDR3 covers 11 residues. Germline CDR1 DFQATT, CDR2 SNEGSKA (reference sequence). Trimming took off 3 bases at V and 3 bases at J, with 6 bases between the two ends. The CDR3 sequence: CSARVNYEQYF. CDR3 nucleotides: TGCAGTGCTAGGGTTAACTACGAGCAGTACTTC.

In this sample, this clonotype turned up many times. V and J are TRBV29-1 and TRBJ2-5; 9 bases match TRBD2. V shed 3 bases, J shed 5 bases, and the junction held 7 bases outside the gene matches. The CDR3 sequence is 14 residues long. Germline assignment: CDR1 SQVTM and CDR2 ANQGSEA. The CDR3 sequence: CSVELAGARETQYF. Written as DNA, the CDR3 is TGCAGCGTTGAGTTAGCGGGAGCTAGGGAGACCCAGTACTTC.

In its sample, this clonotype was seen many times. V is TRBV7-2 and J is TRBJ1-1, with 9 bases fitting TRBD1. CDR3 length: 15 residues. Germline CDR1 reads SGHTA; CDR2 reads FQGNSA. The V and J ends lost 5 bases and 7 bases, in that order; junction bases with no gene match: 11. CDR3 DNA: TGTGCCAGCAGCGTCCGGGACAGGGAGAGTGGTGAAGCTTTCTTT. Residues: CASSVRDRESGEAFF.

This clonotype was picked up many times. The rearrangement links TRBV19 to TRBJ2-7; D is uncertain. V lost 7 bases and J 7 bases, leaving 14 bases between the germline ends. The CDR3 totals 12 residues. Looked up from germline, CDR1 is LNHDA and CDR2 is SQIVND (reference sequence). Here the CDR3 DNA reads TGTGCCAGTATGTCCAAATTTCGGGAGCAGTACTTC. This encodes CASMSKFREQYF.